These 19 T cell receptor beta chains originate from one sample sequenced in a study of blood T cell repertoires in COVID-19. TCRdb's copy holds only in-frame clones and misses some; the assay was immunoSEQ multiplex PCR. The sample consists of around 81,000 clones, around 80% of them appearing once. Sequencing was carried out using peripheral blood. These receptors were obtained from a human donor in a cohort sampled during active COVID-19.

This clone was found once. The chain recombines TRBV6-6 with TRBJ1-4, with D unresolved. The ends were cut back, 6 bases at V and 2 bases at J, with 16 bases in the middle. Germline assignment: CDR1 MNHNY and CDR2 SVGAGI (reference sequence). CDR3 length: 16 amino acids. The CDR3 region has the DNA TGTGCCAGCAGCCCCGGGAGGCGGGTCACTAATGAAAAACTGTTTTTT. This sequence encodes CASSPGRRVTNEKLFF.

V usage is TRBV6-6 and J usage is TRBJ2-7, with 7 nucleotides matching TRBD2. Germline CDR1 reads MNHNY; CDR2 reads SVGAGI (reference sequence). The CDR3 length is 14 residues. V was clipped by 2 bases and J by 0 bases; unmatched bases: 1. DNA of the CDR3: TGTGCCAGCAGTTACCCGGGGGGCTCCTACGAGCAGTACTTC. Its translation is CASSYPGGSYEQYF.

V gene TRBV6-1 combines with J gene TRBJ1-5; D might be TRBD1 (5 bases). Trimming took 3 bases from V and 6 from J, leaving 12 bases between them. From germline, CDR1 is MNHNS and CDR2 SASEGT. The CDR3 spans 14 residues. DNA of the CDR3: TGTGCCAGCAGTGATATCCAGGGAGGTCAGCCCCAGCATTTT. Its protein is CASSDIQGGQPQHF.

V and J are TRBV5-1 and TRBJ2-7; maybe TRBD2 (5 bases). Trimming shortened V by 0 bases and J by 1 base, and 14 bases separated the two germline ends. Germline loops: CDR1 SGHRS, CDR2 YFSETQ. This CDR3 has 16 amino acids. The CDR3: CASSLGGSMWSYEQYF. Here the CDR3 DNA reads TGCGCCAGCAGCTTGGGAGGGTCAATGTGGTCCTACGAGCAGTACTTC.

The chain employs TRBV10-3 and TRBJ2-1, with 7 positions matching TRBD2. Germline CDR1 and CDR2: ENHRY and SYGVKD. This CDR3 comprises 16 residues. V dropped 0 bases and J dropped 4; count of bases not matched to a gene: 6. CDR3 nucleotides: TGTGCCATCAGTGAGTCGGGGGGGGGTCTATACAATGAGCAGTTCTTC. Encoded protein: CAISESGGGLYNEQFF.

The chain links TRBV29-1 to TRBJ2-7, with TRBD2 matching 9 bases. CDR3 length: 13 residues. V shed 1 base and J 2 bases; nucleotides not matched to a gene: 0. CDR1 and CDR2 from the germline V gene are SQVTM and ANQGSEA. The CDR3 sequence: CSVEASGTYEQYF. In DNA form, the CDR3 reads TGCAGCGTTGAAGCTAGCGGGACCTACGAGCAGTACTTC.

The rearrangement links TRBV18 to TRBJ2-2; 12 bases map to TRBD2. V was pared by 6 bases and J by 0 bases, with 8 bases of the junction left unmatched. Germline V CDR1 and CDR2: KGHSH, LQKENI. The CDR3 sequence is 18 residues long. The CDR3 DNA is TGTGCCAGCTCTCCCCTCCTAGCGGGGGGGCCGAACACCGGGGAGCTGTTTTTT. The encoded protein is CASSPLLAGGPNTGELFF.

This clone was observed a handful of times. The chain carries TRBV7-2 and TRBJ2-1; D is unclear. The V end was cut by 4 bases, the J end by 0 bases, with 19 bases between. The CDR3 consists of 18 residues. The germline gives CDR1 SGHTA, CDR2 FQGNSA. The chain's CDR3 is CASSSSPFRRSSYNEQFF. The CDR3 nucleotides are TGTGCCAGCAGCTCATCCCCCTTCCGCCGGAGCTCCTACAATGAGCAGTTCTTC.

The rearrangement uses TRBV3-1 (or the pseudogene TRBV3-2) and TRBJ2-5, with 8 bases lining up with TRBD2. V dropped 0 bases and J dropped 1; count of bases not matched to a gene: 7. Germline loops: CDR1 LGHDT, CDR2 YNNKEL (reference sequence). The CDR3 totals 17 residues. CDR3 nucleotide sequence: TGTGCCAGCAGCCAAGAGCGTAGCGGGGTGCTCCAAGAGACCCAGTACTTC. Its translation: CASSQERSGVLQETQYF.

The rearrangement links TRBV20-1 to TRBJ1-1; D might be TRBD1 (5 bases). From germline, CDR1 is DFQATT and CDR2 SNEGSKA (reference sequence). V gave up 6 bases and J gave up 3 bases, with 8 bases separating them. This CDR3 region has 11 residues. Here the CDR3 DNA reads TGCAGTGCGGGGGGGGACACTGAAGCTTTCTTT. Protein sequence: CSAGGDTEAFF.

V usage is TRBV27 and J usage is TRBJ2-7; TRBD2 aligns across 7 bases. CDR3 size: 13 residues. Germline loops: CDR1 MNHEY, CDR2 SMNVEV (reference sequence). V gave up 6 bases and J gave up 0 bases; unmatched junction bases: 2. The CDR3 loop is CASRAGNSYEQYF. CDR3 coding DNA: TGTGCCAGCAGAGCGGGGAACTCCTACGAGCAGTACTTC.

The V and J genes are TRBV11-2 and TRBJ2-3, with a tentative D call TRBD1 (5 bases). Between the trimmed V and J ends, which lost 5 bases and 9 bases, there was a span of 12 bases. The CDR3 sequence is 12 residues long. In germline, CDR1 is SGHAT, CDR2 FQNNGV. CDR3 sequence reads: CASSPTAGTQYF. CDR3 DNA sequence: TGTGCCAGCAGCCCCACCGCAGGGACGCAGTATTTT.

This clone was picked up one time. The gene calls are TRBV5-1 and TRBJ2-7; D might be TRBD1 (6 bases). The length of the CDR3 is 14 residues. V lost 9 bases and J 5 bases, leaving 21 bases between the germline ends. Germline CDR1 is SGHRS and CDR2 is YFSETQ. The CDR3 is CAKTETGSPNEQYF. In nucleotides, the CDR3 is TGCGCCAAAACCGAGACAGGTTCCCCTAACGAGCAGTACTTC. Filled out from reference TRBV5-1 and TRBJ2-7, the complete variable domain reads KAGVTQTPRYLIKTRGQQVTLSCSPISGHRSVSWYQQTPGQGLQFLFEYFSETQRNKGNFPGRFSGRQFSNSRSEMNVSTLELGDSALYLCAKTETGSPNEQYFGPGTRLTVT.

V is TRBV5-4 and J is TRBJ1-1, with D tentatively TRBD1 (5 bases). V was pared by 3 bases and J by 6 bases, with 6 bases between. This CDR3 spans 11 amino acids. CDR1 and CDR2 from the germline V gene are SGHNT and YYREEE (reference sequence). The CDR3 coding sequence is TGTGCCAGCAGCTGGGGGGCTGAAGCTTTCTTT. Residues: CASSWGAEAFF.

The chain recombines TRBV5-8 with TRBJ2-4, with 14 bases that match TRBD2. The CDR3 extends over 17 amino acids. The trim removed 4 bases at V and 3 bases at J, leaving 6 bases unmatched. CDR1 SGHTS and CDR2 YDEGEE come from the germline V gene. CDR3 nucleotides: TGTGCCAGCAGCAAGGGACTAGCGGGGGCCGACAAAAACATTCAGTACTTC. This codes for CASSKGLAGADKNIQYF.

The chain combines TRBV7-3 with TRBJ1-5; D possibly corresponds to TRBD1 (6 bases). Trimming cost V 5 bases and J 4 bases, with 9 bases left between them. Per germline, CDR1 SGHTA and CDR2 FQGTGA. This CDR3 comprises 13 residues. The CDR3: CASSQGTNQPQHF. The CDR3 DNA sequence: TGTGCCAGCAGCCAGGGGACGAATCAGCCCCAGCATTTT.

The CDR3 DNA reads TGTGCCAGCTCCCCGGGGGGATCACTTATCCACGAGCAGTACTTC. Protein: CASSPGGSLIHEQYF. V and J are TRBV7-6 and TRBJ2-7, with TRBD2 matching over 7 bases. CDR1 is SGHVS, CDR2 FNYEAQ, per germline. After removal of 8 bases from V and 5 bases from J, the junction contained 15 bases not matched to a gene. This CDR3 has 15 residues. Using reference TRBV7-6 and TRBJ2-7 for the parts outside the CDR3, the full variable domain is GAGVSQSPRYKVTKRGQDVALRCDPISGHVSLYWYRQALGQGPEFLTYFNYEAQQDKSGLPNDRFSAERPEGSISTLTIQRTEQRDSAMYRCASSPGGSLIHEQYFGPGTRLTVT.

The rearrangement uses TRBV5-4 and TRBJ1-1, with D possibly TRBD1 on 5 matching bases. CDR3 size: 16 residues. The germline V gene has CDR1 SGHNT and CDR2 YYREEE (reference sequence). Trimming left V 0 bases short and J 5 bases short, with 17 bases between. The CDR3 bases are TGTGCCAGCAGCTTGGACGCCGTTGGGGGGTGGACTGAAGCTTTCTTT. The encoded protein is CASSLDAVGGWTEAFF. The whole variable domain, remainder taken from reference TRBV5-4 and TRBJ1-1, is ETGVTQSPTHLIKTRGQQVTLRCSSQSGHNTVSWYQQALGQGPQFIFQYYREEENGRGNFPPRFSGLQFPNYSSELNVNALELDDSALYLCASSLDAVGGWTEAFFGQGTRLTVV.

V usage is TRBV10-3 and J usage is TRBJ1-2, with a tentative D call TRBD1 (5 bases). V lost 2 bases and J lost 0, with 13 bases in between. From germline, CDR1 is ENHRY and CDR2 SYGVKD. The CDR3 sequence is 16 residues long. The CDR3 loop is CAISEHKTETNYGYTF. In DNA, the CDR3 is TGTGCCATCAGTGAGCACAAGACAGAGACTAACTATGGCTACACCTTC.